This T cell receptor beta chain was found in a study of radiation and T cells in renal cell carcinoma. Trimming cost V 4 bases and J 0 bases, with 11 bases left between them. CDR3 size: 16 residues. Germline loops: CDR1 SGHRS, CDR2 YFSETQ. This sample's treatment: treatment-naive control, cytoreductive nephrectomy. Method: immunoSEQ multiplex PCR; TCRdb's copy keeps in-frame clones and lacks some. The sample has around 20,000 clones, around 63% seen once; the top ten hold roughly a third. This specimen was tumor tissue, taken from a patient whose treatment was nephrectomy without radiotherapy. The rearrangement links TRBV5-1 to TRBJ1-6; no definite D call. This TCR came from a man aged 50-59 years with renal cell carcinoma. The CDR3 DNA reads TGCGCCAGCAGCCTGGTTGGGAGCTCCTATAATTCACCCCTCCACTTT. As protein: CASSLVGSSYNSPLHF. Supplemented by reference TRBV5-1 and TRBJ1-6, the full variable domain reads KAGVTQTPRYLIKTRGQQVTLSCSPISGHRSVSWYQQTPGQGLQFLFEYFSETQRNKGNFPGRFSGRQFSNSRSEMNVSTLELGDSALYLCASSLVGSSYNSPLHFGNGTRLTVT.